This T cell receptor beta chain derives from a study of vaccination and CD4 T cells after COVID-19. At the level of the study: Two Hispanic individuals were among six male and four female convalescent patients. Each control was exposed to a CEFX pool, an HIV-1 Nef pool, or no peptide at all. Broader study findings: A relatively small number of convalescent patients were studied, and no early post-infection timepoints were included. Spike mono-reactivity marked 304 of 307 vaccine-specific clones in convalescent patients.

About this clonotype: Its antigen is currently unknown.

Treatment denoted: approximately nine-day PBMC culture with coronavirus spike peptide pools or control peptides (ViraFEST assay). Deletions cut 6 bases from V and 4 bases from J, with 15 bases between. CDR1 KGHSH and CDR2 LQKENI come from the germline V gene. The CDR3 consists of 14 residues. Sequenced with the Oncomine TCR Beta short-read assay was DNA taken from cultured CD4+ T cells. TCRdb ran MiXCR on the PCR reads and lists one entry per CDR3 protein. Among 12,000 or so distinct CDR3 sequences listed, approximately 46% were seen once. Sequenced input: CD4+ T cells from blood, cultured in vitro. The TCR sequence derives from a human donor who had recovered from COVID-19. The chain combines TRBV18 with TRBJ1-2, with D perhaps matching TRBD1 (5 bases). Here the CDR3 reads CASSSYPRAYGYTF. CDR3 sequence (DNA): TGTGCCAGCTCGTCATACCCCAGGGCCTATGGCTACACCTTC.